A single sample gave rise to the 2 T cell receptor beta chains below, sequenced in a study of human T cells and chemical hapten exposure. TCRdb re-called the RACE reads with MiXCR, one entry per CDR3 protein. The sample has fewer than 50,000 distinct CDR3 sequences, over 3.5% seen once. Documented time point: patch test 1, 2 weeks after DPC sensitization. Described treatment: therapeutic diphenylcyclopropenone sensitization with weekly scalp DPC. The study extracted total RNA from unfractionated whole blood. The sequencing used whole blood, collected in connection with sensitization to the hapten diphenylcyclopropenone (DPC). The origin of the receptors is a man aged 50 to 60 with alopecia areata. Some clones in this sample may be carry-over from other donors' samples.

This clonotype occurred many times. CDR3 coding DNA: TGTGCCACCAGCAGAGATAGAGGGAACACCGGGGAGCTGTTTTTT. Amino acid sequence: CATSRDRGNTGELFF. V gene TRBV15 combines with J gene TRBJ2-2; D unclear. Trimming shortened V by 0 bases and J by 1 base, and 6 bases separated the two germline ends. This CDR3 is 15 amino acids long. Germline CDR1 is LNHNV and CDR2 is YYDKDF (reference sequence).

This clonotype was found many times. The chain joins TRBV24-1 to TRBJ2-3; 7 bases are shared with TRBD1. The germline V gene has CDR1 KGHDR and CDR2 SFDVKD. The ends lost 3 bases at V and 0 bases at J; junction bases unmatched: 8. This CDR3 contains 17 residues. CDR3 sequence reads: CATSDPNRDSSTDTQYF. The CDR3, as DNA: TGTGCCACCAGTGATCCGAACCGGGACAGTAGCACAGATACGCAGTATTTT.